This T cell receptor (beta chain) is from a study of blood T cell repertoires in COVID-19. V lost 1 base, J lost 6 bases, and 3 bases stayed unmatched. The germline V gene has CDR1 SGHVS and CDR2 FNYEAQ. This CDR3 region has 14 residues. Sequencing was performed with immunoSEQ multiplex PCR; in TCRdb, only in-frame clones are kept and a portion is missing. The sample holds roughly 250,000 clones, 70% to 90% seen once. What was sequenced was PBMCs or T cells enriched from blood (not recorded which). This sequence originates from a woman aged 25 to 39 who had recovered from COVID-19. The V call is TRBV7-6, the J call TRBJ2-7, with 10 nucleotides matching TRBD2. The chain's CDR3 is CASSLGAGGGEQYF. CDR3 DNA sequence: TGTGCCAGCAGCTTAGGAGCGGGAGGGGGCGAGCAGTACTTC.